What follows is one T cell receptor beta chain and its context. The antigen it binds to is not known. No base-level quality is on record; no much larger clone is a single base apart. TCRbeta CDR3 regions were amplified from genomic DNA by means of the immunoSEQ Assay, a bias-controlled multiplex PCR. For the original study's pipeline: The number of nucleated cells in each sample was estimated from the amplification of reference gene primers within the assay. Sequence reads were collapsed and filtered to measure the absolute abundance of every unique TCRbeta CDR3 rearrangement. For each sample, productive Simpson clonality was calculated as the square root of Simpson's diversity index over productive rearrangements. As stored in TCRdb, this immuneACCESS dataset retains in-frame rearrangements with V and J assigned. A fraction of the clones does not appear; measured against another copy, unresolved V genes explain less than half of the discrepancy, and the remainder lacks a known reason. V and J calls and clone size are given by that table; D and trimming were obtained from the DNA. A total of fewer than 250,000 clones appear in this sample, 80% to 90% of them only once. About 20% of the sample rests with the top ten.

Whole blood was collected in K2EDTA tubes by collaborating institutions according to the institutions' own protocols. For TCRbeta analysis, collaborators shipped samples in one of three forms: frozen whole blood, isolated PBMCs, or DNA extracted from either of those sample types. The record originates from a study of blood T cell repertoires in COVID-19 (dated by TCRdb to 2018 to 2021). As for the study more broadly: Samples covering the acute and convalescent phases of COVID-19 were provided by collaborators in the United States, Italy and Spain. The material from the prospective study consisted of cDNA or gDNA derived from T cells, B-cell-depleted T cells, or PBMCs. Subjects who had been exposed to COVID-19, were actively infected with it, or had recovered from it provided the deeply sampled blood TCRbeta repertoires that made up the dataset. The repertoires were made available in a free public database intended to serve as a resource for research on the immune response to SARS-CoV-2. Samples were obtained from the ongoing ImmuneRACE study (first 160 participants) and from 1,254 subjects provided by 6 global collaborators. Sample metadata almost always included a de-identified subject ID, COVID-19 status, age in years and sex. Where HLA class I and class II types were available, the types were taken from metadata supplied by the sample provider, not from assay-based typing. Broad study findings and their caveats: Clinical and demographic metadata were provided uncurated, with the amount varying by source and participant.

CDR1 KGHSH and CDR2 LQKENI were looked up in the germline V gene. V drops 6 bases and J drops 10 bases, leaving 13 bases in between. Including cysteine and phenylalanine, the CDR3 has 12 amino acids. The kept DNA is CDR3 alone, 36 bases in frame from the first base. The receptor was derived from a human donor in a cohort sampled during active COVID-19. The chain was built from TRBV18 and TRBJ2-1; TRBD1 is perhaps the D gene, given 5 matching bases. The specimen was peripheral blood. The encoded CDR3 is CASSQAGREQFF. The DNA sequence follows: TGTGCCAGCTCCCAGGCAGGGCGAGAGCAGTTCTTC.